This T cell receptor beta chain came from a study of monozygotic twins with inflammatory bowel disease. Overall study findings and caveats: A single strong IBD-associated signal or clonotype was not supported by the findings. Compared with healthy twins, IBD patients shared fewer clonotypes with others, especially with disease activity.

A word on this clonotype: What it binds is not known.

After skipping T cell sorting, the authors isolated total RNA from whole blood. UMIs with a 6-nucleotide sample barcode were added by template switching. TCRdb reprocessed the 5' RACE reads and stores each CDR3 protein as one record, lacking DNA. Its table records hundreds of thousands of distinct CDR3 sequences. This CDR3 comprises 13 residues. The sequencing sample was made of blood. The source is a human donor with ulcerative colitis or Crohn's disease, or a healthy co-twin of an affected twin (not recorded which). This chain uses TRBV12-3 or TRBV12-4 with TRBJ2-3; without DNA, the TCRdb call of TRBD1 cannot be checked. CDR3 residues: CASRTGYTDTQYF.